These T cell receptor beta chains were read from a single sample in a study of blood T cell repertoires in COVID-19. Generated by immunoSEQ multiplex PCR, the TCRdb table keeps only in-frame clones and is missing some. The sample has 200,000 to 250,000 clones, 80% to 95% seen once; the top ten hold 0.75% to 1%. The material sequenced was peripheral blood. These receptors all come from a man aged 60 to 69 with COVID-19, enrolled during active disease. The conserved cysteine and the conserved F or W are not part of the CDR3 here.

V gene: TRBV9; CDR3 protein: ASSRDYPGDEQY
V gene: TRBV12-3/TRBV12-4; CDR3 protein: ASGTGFAEAF
V gene: TRBV5-1; CDR3 protein: ASSVQQGTNEKLF
V gene: TRBV7-2; CDR3 protein: ASSLEYSHGELF
V gene: TRBV7-9; CDR3 protein: ASSSGLRDQPQH
V gene: TRBV7-3; CDR3 protein: ASQRSAGGSTDTQY
V gene: TRBV28; CDR3 protein: ASSLTSGISYNEQF
V gene: TRBV18; CDR3 protein: ASSPRRDRPNYGYT
V gene: TRBV2; CDR3 protein: ASKSGTGMNTEAF
V gene: TRBV24-1; CDR3 protein: ATSRGSYEQY
V gene: TRBV7-9; CDR3 protein: ASNKPLRDRALQETQY
V gene: TRBV10-3; CDR3 protein: ATRGGSGGELF
V gene: TRBV7-3; CDR3 protein: ASRPGEVRRTGELF
V gene: TRBV19; CDR3 protein: ASRTVSGNTIY
V gene: TRBV14; CDR3 protein: ASRPGGNNNGYT
V gene: TRBV18; CDR3 protein: ASSPPAGVQETQY